The present TCR beta chain was sequenced within a study of cytomegalovirus exposure and HLA in healthy donors. From germline, CDR1 is LGHNA and CDR2 YSLEER. The CDR3 spans 16 residues. V gave up 0 bases and J gave up 2 bases; unmatched junction bases: 5. The PCR made use of 60 Vbeta and 13 Jbeta primers. The repertoire was sequenced with immunoSEQ multiplex PCR; TCRdb's copy has only in-frame clones and lacks some. The repertoire holds 120,000 or so clones, with around 80% as singletons. The sequence derives from a woman aged 45-60 years in good health and CMV-seropositive. The chain has TRBV4-3 and TRBJ1-2, with TRBD1 identical over 8 bases. The sample taken for sequencing was PBMCs. The CDR3: CASSQEDWTGNYGYTF. The CDR3 bases are TGCGCCAGCAGCCAAGAGGATTGGACAGGGAACTATGGCTACACCTTC.